This T cell receptor (beta chain) was captured in a study of cytomegalovirus exposure and HLA in healthy donors. The overall study: An analysis done earlier identified more than 90 million unique TCR beta sequences from about 179 million T cells.

A multiplex PCR was run with 60 Vbeta primers and 13 Jbeta primers. Some clones are missing from TCRdb's copy, which holds only in-frame ones; the method was immunoSEQ multiplex PCR. The sample shows 150,000 to 200,000 clones, roughly two thirds of them seen only once. V shed 5 bases and J 1 base; nucleotides not matched to a gene: 6. The CDR3 sequence is 16 residues long. In germline, CDR1 is SGHTA, CDR2 FQGTGA. Study-wide results and caveats: Accurate HLA-A and HLA-B prediction from TCR beta sequences was reported for most subjects. Overall, roughly 150 TCR beta chains were annotated as cytomegalovirus-associated.

This clone has a handful of counts. Its antigen is not identified. Material: PBMCs. The rearrangement links TRBV7-3 to TRBJ2-3, with 10 nucleotides matching TRBD2. This receptor was taken from a woman between 40 and 55 years old in good health and CMV-seropositive. CDR3 loop: CASSNQAGGGTDTQYF. Here the CDR3 DNA reads TGTGCCAGCAGCAACCAAGCGGGGGGGGGCACAGATACGCAGTATTTT.